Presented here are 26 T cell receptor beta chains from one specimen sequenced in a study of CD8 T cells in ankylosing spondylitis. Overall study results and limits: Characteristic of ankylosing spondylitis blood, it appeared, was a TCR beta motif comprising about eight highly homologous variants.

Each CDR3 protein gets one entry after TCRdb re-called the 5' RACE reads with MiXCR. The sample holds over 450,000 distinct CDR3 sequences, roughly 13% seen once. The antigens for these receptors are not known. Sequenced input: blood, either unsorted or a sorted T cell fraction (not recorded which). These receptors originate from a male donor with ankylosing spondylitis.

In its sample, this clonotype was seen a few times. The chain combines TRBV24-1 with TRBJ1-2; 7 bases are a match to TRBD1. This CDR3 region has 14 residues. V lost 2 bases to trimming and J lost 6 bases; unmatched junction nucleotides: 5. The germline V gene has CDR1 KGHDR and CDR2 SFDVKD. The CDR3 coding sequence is TGTGCCACCAGTGATTCCGGACAGGCCGATGGCTACACCTTC. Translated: CATSDSGQADGYTF.

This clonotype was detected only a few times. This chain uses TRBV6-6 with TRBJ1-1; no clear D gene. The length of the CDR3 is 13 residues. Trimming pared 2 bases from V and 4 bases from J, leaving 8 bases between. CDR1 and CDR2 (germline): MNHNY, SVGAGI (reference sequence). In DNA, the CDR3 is TGTGCCAGCAGTTACGAGGTGAGCACTGAAGCTTTCTTT. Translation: CASSYEVSTEAFF.

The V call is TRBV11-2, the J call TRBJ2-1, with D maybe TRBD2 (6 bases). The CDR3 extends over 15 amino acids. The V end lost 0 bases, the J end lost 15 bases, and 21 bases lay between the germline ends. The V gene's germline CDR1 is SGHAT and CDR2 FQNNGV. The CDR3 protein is CASSLDGWGGARGFF. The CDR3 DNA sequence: TGTGCCAGCAGCTTAGATGGCTGGGGCGGGGCCCGAGGGTTCTTC.

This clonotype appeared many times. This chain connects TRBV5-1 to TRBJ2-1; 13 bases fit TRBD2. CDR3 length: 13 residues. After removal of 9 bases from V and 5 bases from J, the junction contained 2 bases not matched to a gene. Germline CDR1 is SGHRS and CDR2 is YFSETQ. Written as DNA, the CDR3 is TGCGCCACCGGGACTAGCGGGAACAATGAGCAGTTCTTC. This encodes CATGTSGNNEQFF.

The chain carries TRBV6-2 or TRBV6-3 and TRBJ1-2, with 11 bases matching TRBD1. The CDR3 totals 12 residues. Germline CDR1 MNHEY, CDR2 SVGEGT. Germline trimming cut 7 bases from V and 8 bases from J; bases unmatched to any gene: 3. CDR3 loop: CASTRTGGGYTF. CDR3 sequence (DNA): TGTGCCAGCACCCGGACAGGGGGCGGCTACACCTTC.

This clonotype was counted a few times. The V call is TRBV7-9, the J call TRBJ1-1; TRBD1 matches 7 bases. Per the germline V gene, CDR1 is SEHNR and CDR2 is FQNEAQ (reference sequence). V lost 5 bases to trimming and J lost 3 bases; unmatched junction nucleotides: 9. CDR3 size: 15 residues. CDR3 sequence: CASSVKGQGDTEAFF. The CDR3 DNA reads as TGTGCCAGCAGCGTGAAGGGGCAGGGGGACACTGAAGCTTTCTTT.

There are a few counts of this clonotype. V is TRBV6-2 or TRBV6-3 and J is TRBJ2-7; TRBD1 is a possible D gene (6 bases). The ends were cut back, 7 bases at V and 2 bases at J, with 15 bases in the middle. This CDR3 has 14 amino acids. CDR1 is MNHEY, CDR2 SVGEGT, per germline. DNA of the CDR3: TGTGCCAGCAAAGGCTACGGGACACCCTACGAGCAGTACTTC. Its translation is CASKGYGTPYEQYF.

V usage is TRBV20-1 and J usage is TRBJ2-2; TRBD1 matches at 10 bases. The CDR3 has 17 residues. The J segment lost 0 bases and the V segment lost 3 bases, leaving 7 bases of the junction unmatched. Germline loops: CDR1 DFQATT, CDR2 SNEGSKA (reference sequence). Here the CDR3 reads CSARGQGSPANTGELFF. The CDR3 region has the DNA TGCAGTGCTAGGGGACAGGGGTCCCCCGCGAACACCGGGGAGCTGTTTTTT.

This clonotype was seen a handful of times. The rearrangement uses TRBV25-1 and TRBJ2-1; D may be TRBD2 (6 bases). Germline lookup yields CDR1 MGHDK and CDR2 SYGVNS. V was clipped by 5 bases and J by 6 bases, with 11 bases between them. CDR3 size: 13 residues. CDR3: CASSLPSANEQFF. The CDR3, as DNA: TGTGCCAGCAGTCTACCTAGCGCCAATGAGCAGTTCTTC. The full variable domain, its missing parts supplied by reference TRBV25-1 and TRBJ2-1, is EADIYQTPRYLVIGTGKKITLECSQTMGHDKMYWYQQDPGMELHLIHYSYGVNSTEKGDLSSESTVSRIRTEHFPLTLESARPSHTSQYLCASSLPSANEQFFGPGTRLTVL.

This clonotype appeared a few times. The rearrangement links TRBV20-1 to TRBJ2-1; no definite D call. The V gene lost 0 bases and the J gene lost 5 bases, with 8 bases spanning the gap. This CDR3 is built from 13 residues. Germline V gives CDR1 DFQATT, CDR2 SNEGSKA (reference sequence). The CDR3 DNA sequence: TGCAGTGCTAGAGATATGCGGAACAATGAGCAGTTCTTC. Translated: CSARDMRNNEQFF.

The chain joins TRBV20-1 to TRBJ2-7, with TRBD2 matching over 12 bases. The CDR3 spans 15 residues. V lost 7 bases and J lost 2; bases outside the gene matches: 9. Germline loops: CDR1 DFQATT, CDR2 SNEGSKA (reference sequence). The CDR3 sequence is CSVHLAGGPAYEQYF. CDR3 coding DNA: TGCAGTGTACATCTAGCGGGAGGGCCGGCCTACGAGCAGTACTTC.

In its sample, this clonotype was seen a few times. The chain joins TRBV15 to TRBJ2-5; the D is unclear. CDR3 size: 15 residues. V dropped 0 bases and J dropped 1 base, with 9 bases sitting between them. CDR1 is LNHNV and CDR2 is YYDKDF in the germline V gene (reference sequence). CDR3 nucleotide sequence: TGTGCCACCAGCAGAGATCTGGGGATCCAAGAGACCCAGTACTTC. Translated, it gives CATSRDLGIQETQYF.

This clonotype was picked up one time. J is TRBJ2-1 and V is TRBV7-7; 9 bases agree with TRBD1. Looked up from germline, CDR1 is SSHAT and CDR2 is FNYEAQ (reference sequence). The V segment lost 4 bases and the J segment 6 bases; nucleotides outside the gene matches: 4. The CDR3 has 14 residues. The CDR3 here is CASSSTGGFNEQFF. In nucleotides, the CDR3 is TGTGCCAGCAGCTCAACAGGGGGCTTCAATGAGCAGTTCTTC.

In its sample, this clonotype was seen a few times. In DNA form, the CDR3 reads TGCGCCAGCAGCTTGGAAGTGGCTAGTCTATCGGATACGCAGTATTTT. This codes for CASSLEVASLSDTQYF. The chain carries TRBV5-1 and TRBJ2-3; D is unclear. The CDR3 spans 16 residues. V was pared by 0 bases and J by 6 bases, with 17 bases between. CDR1 is SGHRS and CDR2 is YFSETQ in the germline V gene.

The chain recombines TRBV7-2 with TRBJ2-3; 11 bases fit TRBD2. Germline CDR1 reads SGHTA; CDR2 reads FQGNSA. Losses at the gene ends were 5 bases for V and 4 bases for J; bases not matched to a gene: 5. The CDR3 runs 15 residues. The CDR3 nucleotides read TGTGCCAGCAGCCCGCAGGGACTAGCGGCAGATACGCAGTATTTT. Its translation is CASSPQGLAADTQYF.

CDR3 coding DNA: TGCAGTGCTAGTGGGCGTGGCACCGGGGAGCTGTTTTTT. The encoded protein is CSASGRGTGELFF. J is TRBJ2-2 and V is TRBV20-1; D unresolved. The CDR3 covers 13 residues. CDR1 is DFQATT and CDR2 is SNEGSKA in the germline V gene (reference sequence). V was clipped by 3 bases and J by 4 bases, with 9 bases between them.

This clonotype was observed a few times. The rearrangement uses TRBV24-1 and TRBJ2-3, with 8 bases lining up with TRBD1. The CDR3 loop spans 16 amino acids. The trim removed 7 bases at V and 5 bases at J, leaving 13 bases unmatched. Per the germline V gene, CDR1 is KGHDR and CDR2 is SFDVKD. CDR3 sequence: CATRGAGTGRGDTQYF. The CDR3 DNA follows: TGTGCCACCAGGGGGGCCGGGACAGGACGAGGAGATACGCAGTATTTT.

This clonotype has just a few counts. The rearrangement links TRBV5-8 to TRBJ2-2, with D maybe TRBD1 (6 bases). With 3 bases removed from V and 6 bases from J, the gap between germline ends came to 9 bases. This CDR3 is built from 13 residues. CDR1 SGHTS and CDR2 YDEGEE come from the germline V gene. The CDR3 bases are TGTGCCAGCAGCTACAACAGGGCCGGGGAGCTGTTTTTT. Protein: CASSYNRAGELFF.

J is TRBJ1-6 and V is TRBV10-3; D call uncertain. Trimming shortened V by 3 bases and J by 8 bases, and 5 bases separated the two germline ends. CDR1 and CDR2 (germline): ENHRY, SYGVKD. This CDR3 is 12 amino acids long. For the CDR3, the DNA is TGTGCCATCAGTGACGTTGATTCACCCCTCCACTTT. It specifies CAISDVDSPLHF.

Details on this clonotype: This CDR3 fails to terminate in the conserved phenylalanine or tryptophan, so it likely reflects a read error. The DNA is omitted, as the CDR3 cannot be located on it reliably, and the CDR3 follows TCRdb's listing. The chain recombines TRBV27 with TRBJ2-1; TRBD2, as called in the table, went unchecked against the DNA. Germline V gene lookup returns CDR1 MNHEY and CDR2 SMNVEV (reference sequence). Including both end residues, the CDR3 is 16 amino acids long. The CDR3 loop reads CASSSDAGGYNEQVWL.

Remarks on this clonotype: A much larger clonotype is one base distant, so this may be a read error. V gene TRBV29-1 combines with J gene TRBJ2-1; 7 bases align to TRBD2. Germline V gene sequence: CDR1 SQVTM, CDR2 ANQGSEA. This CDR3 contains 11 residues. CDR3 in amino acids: CSVGEGNDQFF. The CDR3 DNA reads TGCAGCGTTGGGGAGGGGAATGACCAGTTCTTC.

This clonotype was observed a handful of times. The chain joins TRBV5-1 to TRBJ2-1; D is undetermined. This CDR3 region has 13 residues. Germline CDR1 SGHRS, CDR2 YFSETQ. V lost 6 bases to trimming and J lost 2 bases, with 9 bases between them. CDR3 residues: CASTTSTYNEQFF. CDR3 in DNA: TGCGCCAGCACAACGTCCACCTACAATGAGCAGTTCTTC.

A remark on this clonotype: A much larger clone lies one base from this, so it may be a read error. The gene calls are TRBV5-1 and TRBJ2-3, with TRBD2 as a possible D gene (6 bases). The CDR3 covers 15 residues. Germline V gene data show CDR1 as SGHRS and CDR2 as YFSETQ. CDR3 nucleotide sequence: TGCGCCAGCGCCGGTGGAGGGTATAGCACAGATACGCGGTATTTT. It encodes CASAGGGYSTDTRYF.

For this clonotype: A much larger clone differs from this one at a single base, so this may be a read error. CDR3 in DNA: TGTGCCAGCAGCTTAGAGGCTAGGGATGAGCAGTTCTTC. Translation: CASSLEARDEQFF. The chain joins TRBV11-2 to TRBJ2-1, with D hard to call. The length of the CDR3 is 13 residues. Per germline, CDR1 SGHAT and CDR2 FQNNGV. V was trimmed by 0 bases and J by 8 bases, leaving 8 bases between them.

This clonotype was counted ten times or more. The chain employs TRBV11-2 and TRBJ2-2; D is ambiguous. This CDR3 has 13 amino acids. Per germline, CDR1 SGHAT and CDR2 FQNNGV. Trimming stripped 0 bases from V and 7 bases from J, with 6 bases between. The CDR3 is CASSLERYGELFF. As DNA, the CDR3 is TGTGCCAGCAGCTTAGAACGCTACGGGGAGCTGTTTTTT.

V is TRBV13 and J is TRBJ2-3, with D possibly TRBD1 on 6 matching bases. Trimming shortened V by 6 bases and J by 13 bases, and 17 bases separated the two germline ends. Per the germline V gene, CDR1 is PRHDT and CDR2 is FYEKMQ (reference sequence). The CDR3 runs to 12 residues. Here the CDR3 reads CASRGTGLFKYF. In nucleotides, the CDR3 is TGTGCCAGCAGAGGTACAGGGCTCTTTAAGTATTTT. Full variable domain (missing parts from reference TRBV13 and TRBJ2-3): AAGVIQSPRHLIKEKRETATLKCYPIPRHDTVYWYQQGPGQDPQFLISFYEKMQSDKGSIPDRFSAQQFSDYHSELNMSSLELGDSALYFCASRGTGLFKYFGPGTRLTVL.